The entry that follows covers one T cell receptor (beta chain) sequence. Its antigen is not known. The record originates from a study of Ad26.COV2.S vaccination and SARS-CoV-2 variants. Study at large: The vaccine Ad26.COV2.S was put into the muscle once, or twice with 56 days between.

Specified treatment: about 20 received Ad26.COV2.S at low or high dose, single or two shots; roughly five received placebo; per-sample allocation not given. Repertoires come from day 63 after the first vaccine or placebo injection. Vaccine was an Ad26 vector expressing Wuhan-strain SARS-CoV-2 spike. The table came from immunoSEQ multiplex PCR; TCRdb's copy has only in-frame clones and leaves some out. The sample lists approximately 410,000 clones, about 92% occurring once. The CDR3 loop spans 16 amino acids. Per germline, CDR1 MDHEN and CDR2 SYDVKM. Between the trimmed V and J ends, which lost 5 bases and 3 bases, there was a span of 19 bases. General study findings and limits: Total responses of T cells may have been underestimated by the analyses of TCR breadth and depth.

This chain uses TRBV28 with TRBJ1-1, with a tentative D call TRBD1 (5 bases). This specimen consisted of peripheral blood, obtained in a trial of Ad26.COV2.S vaccine versus placebo. This receptor was obtained from a person aged 18-60 years who received the Ad26.COV2.S COVID-19 vaccine or a placebo. CDR3 region: CASSAGDLRGDTEAFF. The CDR3 nucleotides read TGTGCCAGCAGTGCCGGGGACCTCCGGGGAGACACTGAAGCTTTCTTT.